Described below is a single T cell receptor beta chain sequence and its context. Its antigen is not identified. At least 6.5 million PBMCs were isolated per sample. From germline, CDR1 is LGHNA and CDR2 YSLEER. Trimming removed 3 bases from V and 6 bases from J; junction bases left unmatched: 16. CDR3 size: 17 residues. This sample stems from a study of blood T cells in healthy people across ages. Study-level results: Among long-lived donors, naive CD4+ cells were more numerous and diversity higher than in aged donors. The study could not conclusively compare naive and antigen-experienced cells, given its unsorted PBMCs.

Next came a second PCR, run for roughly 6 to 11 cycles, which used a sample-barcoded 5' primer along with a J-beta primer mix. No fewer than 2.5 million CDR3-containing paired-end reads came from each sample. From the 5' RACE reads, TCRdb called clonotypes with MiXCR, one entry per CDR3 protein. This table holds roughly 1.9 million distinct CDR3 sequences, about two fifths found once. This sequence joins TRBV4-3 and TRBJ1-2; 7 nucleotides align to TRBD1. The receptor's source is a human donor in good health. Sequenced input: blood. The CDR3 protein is CASSQSWGEGAANGYTF. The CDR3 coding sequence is TGCGCCAGCAGCCAGAGCTGGGGGGAGGGGGCGGCAAATGGCTACACCTTC.